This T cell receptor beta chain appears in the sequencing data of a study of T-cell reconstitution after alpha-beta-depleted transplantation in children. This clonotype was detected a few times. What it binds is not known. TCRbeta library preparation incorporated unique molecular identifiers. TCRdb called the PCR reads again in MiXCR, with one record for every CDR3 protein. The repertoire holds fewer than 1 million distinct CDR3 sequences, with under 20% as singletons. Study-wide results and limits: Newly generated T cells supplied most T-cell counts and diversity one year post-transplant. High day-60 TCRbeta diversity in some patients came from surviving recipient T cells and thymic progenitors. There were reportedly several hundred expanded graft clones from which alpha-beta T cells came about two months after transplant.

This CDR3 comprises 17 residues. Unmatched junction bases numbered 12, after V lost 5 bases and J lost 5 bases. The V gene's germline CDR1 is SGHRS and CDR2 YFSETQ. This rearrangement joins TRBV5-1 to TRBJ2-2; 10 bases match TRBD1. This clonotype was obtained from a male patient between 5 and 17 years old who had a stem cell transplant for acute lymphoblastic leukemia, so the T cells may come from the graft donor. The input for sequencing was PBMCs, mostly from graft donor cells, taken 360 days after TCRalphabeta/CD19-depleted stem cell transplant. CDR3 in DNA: TGCGCCAGCAGACACGCGACAGGGGGCTCCGTAACCGGGGAGCTGTTTTTT. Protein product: CASRHATGGSVTGELFF.